This TCR beta chain appears in the sequencing data of a study of cytomegalovirus exposure and HLA in healthy donors. The table came from immunoSEQ multiplex PCR; TCRdb's copy has only in-frame clones and leaves some out. The sample includes 200,000 or so clones, about nine tenths seen only once; the top ten take 1.5% to 2.5%. In germline, CDR1 is MDHEN, CDR2 SYDVKM. The CDR3 has 15 amino acids. The V gene lost 1 base and the J gene lost 8 bases, with 17 bases spanning the gap. The chain couples TRBV28 to TRBJ1-2; D is undetermined. This receptor was identified in a woman younger than 30 in good health and CMV-seropositive. The sequenced sample consisted of PBMCs. In DNA form, the CDR3 reads TGTGCCAGCAGTTTATTGGCAGGAACCCTGTGGGGCTACACCTTC. It translates to CASSLLAGTLWGYTF.